This T cell receptor (beta chain) appears in the sequencing data of a study of cytotoxic CD8 clonotypes in ibrutinib-treated CLL. Across the whole study: Timing of response sample collection was a median roughly twelve months after treatment start, with a range of 6 to 36. Whole-study findings and limits: Before falling back toward baseline at progression, clonality had risen at the time of ibrutinib response.

The assay was immunoSEQ multiplex PCR, and TCRdb's table has in-frame clones only and misses some. This sample has 190,000 or so clones, with around 72% found just once. Germline V gene sequence: CDR1 SGHDT, CDR2 YYEEEE. The CDR3 has 14 residues. V dropped 6 bases and J dropped 4 bases, with 17 bases sitting between them. Concerning this clone: Its antigen is still unknown.

The chain uses TRBV5-6 and TRBJ2-7; TRBD1 might be the D (5 bases). The sequencing here drew on PBMCs, taken after 24 months of ibrutinib treatment. This sequence originates from a human donor with chronic lymphocytic leukemia. As DNA, the CDR3 is TGTGCCAGCATCGACTGGGGCTTTGGATACGAGCAGTACTTC. It codes for CASIDWGFGYEQYF.